The text below deals with one T cell receptor beta chain. Its specific antigen is unknown. Base qualities are not recorded, but no much larger clone differs from it by a single base. This entry belongs to a study of graft-versus-host responses after intestinal transplantation (TCRdb year 2021). Study-wide context: Multivisceral, liver-intestinal, or isolated intestinal transplants were received by the recipients. Every recipient was given anti-thymocyte globulin induction, then maintenance tacrolimus and steroids for about three years. Of the roughly 24 intestinal transplant recipients enrolled in the cohort, one of whom was a retransplant, 3 patients without pretransplant specimens were excluded. Rather than going through the commercial service, samples from a few later patients were sequenced in-house on an Illumina MiSeq and processed with MiXCR. Alloreactive clones were identified by sequencing pre-transplant mixed lymphocyte reaction products and comparing them with unstimulated pre-transplant donor and recipient T cells. After intestinal transplantation, graft-versus-host and host-versus-graft alloreactive T cell clones were followed in the graft, circulation and bone marrow using bulk TCR-beta CDR3 sequencing. Donor T cell macrochimerism was defined as a peak of at least 4% donor T cells among recipient peripheral blood mononuclear cells. What the research found in general, with its limitations: The conclusions were limited by the relatively low number and heterogeneity of the intestinal transplant patients. Patients with donor T cell macrochimerism had high GvH to HvG T cell clonal ratios in their allografts. Early after transplant, declines in HvG clones were associated with peak levels of circulating GvH clones. GvH clones were found in recipient bone marrow, and some of the GvH clones appeared earlier in ileal mucosa or blood, which is consistent with an intestinal mucosal origin.

The label giving this sample's time point can be read as: cells obtained before transplantation from donor or recipient. CD3+CD4+ and CD3+CD8+ populations were FACS-sorted from unstimulated pre-transplant donor and recipient cells taken from spleen or lymph nodes. The library was obtained by the immunoSEQ multiplex PCR assay. For most patients, genomic DNA was isolated with the Qiagen DNeasy Blood and Tissue Kit and shipped frozen to Adaptive Biotechnologies for TCR sequencing. Adaptive Biotechnologies carried out high-throughput TCR-beta CDR3 sequencing of genomic DNA for most patients. On the authors' methods: TCR sequencing data were retrieved from Adaptive's ImmunoSEQ software for about 17 patients, whereas a few other patients were processed with MiXCR and VDJtools. To correct CD4 versus CD8 sorting errors, any sequence found in both subsets at a frequency ratio below 5:1 was removed. CDR3 nucleotide sequences shared between donor and recipient were removed because the origin of such sequences could not be assigned. At least 2-fold expansion over unstimulated cells and a minimum CFSE-low frequency of 0.002% (template counts) or 0.001% (read counts) were required for clones to be classified as alloreactive. Clones were considered mappable if detected in sequenced pre-transplant spleen, lymph node, or MLR CFSE-low populations of the donor or recipient. The cumulative frequency of alloreactive clones was calculated as a percentage of all sequences, weighted by copy number. Here the immuneACCESS table is served through TCRdb, limited to in-frame sequences with V and J called. Missing clones are a known gap in these copies; in checked studies unresolved V genes cover under half, and the rest lacks a known reason. That table furnishes V, J and clone size, whereas the DNA furnished D and trimming. Recorded for this sample are about 97,000 clones; roughly 91% of them occurred a single time. The ten largest clones take up around 0.2% of the sample.

Here the sequenced sample was unstimulated CD4+ T cells sorted from spleen or lymph node cells, taken before transplant. This receptor was obtained from a human donor who was the organ donor for an intestinal transplant.

The nucleotides are TGTGCCAGCTCACGGCCACAGGGGGCAAGGACCCAGTACTTC. This is translated as CASSRPQGARTQYF. The chain links TRBV18 with TRBJ2-5; 9 junctional bases match TRBD1. The germline V gene provides CDR1 KGHSH and CDR2 LQKENI. From V the trimming removes 4 bases and from J it removes 7 bases, while the gene matches leave 7 bases of the junction unaccounted for. Taken from cysteine to phenylalanine, the CDR3 has 14 residues. Left in the record is the CDR3 DNA by itself, 42 bases read in frame from the first base.